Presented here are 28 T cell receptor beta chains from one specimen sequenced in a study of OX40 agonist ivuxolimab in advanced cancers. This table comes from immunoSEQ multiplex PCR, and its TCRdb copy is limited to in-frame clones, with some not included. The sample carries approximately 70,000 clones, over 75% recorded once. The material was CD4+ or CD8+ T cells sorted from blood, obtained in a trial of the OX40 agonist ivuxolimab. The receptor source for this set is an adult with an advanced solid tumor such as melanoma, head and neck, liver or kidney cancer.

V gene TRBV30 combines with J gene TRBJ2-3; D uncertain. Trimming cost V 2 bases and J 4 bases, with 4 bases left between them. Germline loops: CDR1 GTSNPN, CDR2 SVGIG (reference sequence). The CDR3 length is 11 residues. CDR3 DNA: TGTGCCTGGAGTACAGCAGATACGCAGTATTTT. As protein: CAWSTADTQYF. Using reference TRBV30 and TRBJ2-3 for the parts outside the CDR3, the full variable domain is SQTIHQWPATLVQPVGSPLSLECTVEGTSNPNLYWYRQAAGRGLQLLFYSVGIGQISSEVPQNLSASRPQDRQFILSSKKLLLSDSGFYLCAWSTADTQYFGPGTRLTVL.

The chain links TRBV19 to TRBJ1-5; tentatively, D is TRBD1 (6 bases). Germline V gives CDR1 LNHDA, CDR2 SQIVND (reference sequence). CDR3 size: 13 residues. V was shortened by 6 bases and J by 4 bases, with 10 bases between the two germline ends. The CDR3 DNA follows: TGTGCCAGTAGGCAGGGGCAAAATCAGCCCCAGCATTTT. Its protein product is CASRQGQNQPQHF. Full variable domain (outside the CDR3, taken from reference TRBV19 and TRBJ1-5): DGGITQSPKYLFRKEGQNVTLSCEQNLNHDAMYWYRQDPGQGLRLIYYSQIVNDFQKGDIAEGYSVSREKKESFPLTVTSAQKNPTAFYLCASRQGQNQPQHFGDGTRLSIL.

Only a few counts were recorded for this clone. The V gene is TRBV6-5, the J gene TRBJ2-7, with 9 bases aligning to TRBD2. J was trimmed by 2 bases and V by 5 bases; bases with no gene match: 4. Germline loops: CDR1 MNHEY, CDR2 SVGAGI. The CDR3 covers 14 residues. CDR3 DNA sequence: TGTGCCAGCAGTCTTAGCGGGAGAGCCTACGAGCAGTACTTC. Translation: CASSLSGRAYEQYF.

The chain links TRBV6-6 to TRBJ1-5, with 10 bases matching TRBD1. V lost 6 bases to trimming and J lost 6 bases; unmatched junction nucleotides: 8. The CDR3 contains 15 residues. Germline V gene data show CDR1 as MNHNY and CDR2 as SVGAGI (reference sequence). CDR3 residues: CASRSRDRGGQPQHF. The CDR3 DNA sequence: TGTGCCAGCAGGTCCCGGGACAGGGGAGGTCAGCCCCAGCATTTT.

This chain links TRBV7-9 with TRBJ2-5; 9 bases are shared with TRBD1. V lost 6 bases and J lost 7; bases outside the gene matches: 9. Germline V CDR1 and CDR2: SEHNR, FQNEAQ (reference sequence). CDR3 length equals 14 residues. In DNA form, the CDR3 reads TGTGCCAGCAGTTCCAGGACAGGGGTGGTGACCCAGTACTTC. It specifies CASSSRTGVVTQYF.

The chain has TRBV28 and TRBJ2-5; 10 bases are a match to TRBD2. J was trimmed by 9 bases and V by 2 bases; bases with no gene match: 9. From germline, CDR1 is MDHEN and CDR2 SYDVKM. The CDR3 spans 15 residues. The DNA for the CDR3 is TGTGCCAGCAGTTTACGGCTAGCGGGGGCCGGGGCCCAGTACTTC. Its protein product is CASSLRLAGAGAQYF.

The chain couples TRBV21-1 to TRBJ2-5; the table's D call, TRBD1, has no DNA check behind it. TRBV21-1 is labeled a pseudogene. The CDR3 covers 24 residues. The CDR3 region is CASSNRNRGLPRTGGGGCVETQYF. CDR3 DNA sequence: TGTGCCAGCAGCAACCGAAACCGGGGCCTACCCAGGACAGGGGGGGGAGGTTGTGTTGAGACCCAGTACTTC.

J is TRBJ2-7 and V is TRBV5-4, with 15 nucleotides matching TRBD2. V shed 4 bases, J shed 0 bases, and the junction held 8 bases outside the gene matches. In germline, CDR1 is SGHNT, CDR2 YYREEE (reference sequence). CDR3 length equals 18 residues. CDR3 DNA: TGTGCCAGCAGCAAGGGACTAGCGGGAGGAAGAAGCTCCTACGAGCAGTACTTC. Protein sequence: CASSKGLAGGRSSYEQYF.

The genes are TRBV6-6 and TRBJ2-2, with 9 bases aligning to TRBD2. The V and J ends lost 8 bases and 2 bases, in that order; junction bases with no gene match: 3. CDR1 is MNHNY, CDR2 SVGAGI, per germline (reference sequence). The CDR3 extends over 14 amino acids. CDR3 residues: CASGGLANTGELFF. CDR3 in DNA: TGTGCCAGCGGGGGACTAGCTAACACCGGGGAGCTGTTTTTT.

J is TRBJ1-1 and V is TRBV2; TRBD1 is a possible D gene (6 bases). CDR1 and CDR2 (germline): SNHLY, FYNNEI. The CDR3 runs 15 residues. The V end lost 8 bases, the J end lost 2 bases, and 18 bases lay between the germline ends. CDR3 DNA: TGTGCCAGCGGAGCGGGGACAAATAAAAACACTGAAGCTTTCTTT. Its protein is CASGAGTNKNTEAFF.

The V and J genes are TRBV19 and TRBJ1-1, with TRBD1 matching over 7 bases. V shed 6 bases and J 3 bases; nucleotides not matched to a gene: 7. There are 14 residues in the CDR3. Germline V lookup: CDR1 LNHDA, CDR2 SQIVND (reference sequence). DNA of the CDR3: TGTGCCAGTAGCCGAGGGGGCGCGTACACTGAAGCTTTCTTT. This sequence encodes CASSRGGAYTEAFF.

This CDR3 reads CASSPPMTEAFF. CDR3 in DNA: TGTGCCAGCAGCCCCCCGATGACTGAAGCTTTCTTT. The gene calls are TRBV7-8 and TRBJ1-1, with unresolved D. Trimming pared 5 bases from V and 5 bases from J, leaving 9 bases between. The CDR3 contains 12 residues. Germline CDR1 SGHVS, CDR2 FQNEAQ.

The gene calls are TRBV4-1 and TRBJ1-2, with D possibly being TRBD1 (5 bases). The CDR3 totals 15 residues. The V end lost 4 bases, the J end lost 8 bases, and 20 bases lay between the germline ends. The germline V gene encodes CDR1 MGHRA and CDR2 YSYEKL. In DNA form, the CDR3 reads TGCGCCAGCAGCCTTCAGGGTCTTGGGCCGGGCGGCTACACCTTC. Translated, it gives CASSLQGLGPGGYTF.

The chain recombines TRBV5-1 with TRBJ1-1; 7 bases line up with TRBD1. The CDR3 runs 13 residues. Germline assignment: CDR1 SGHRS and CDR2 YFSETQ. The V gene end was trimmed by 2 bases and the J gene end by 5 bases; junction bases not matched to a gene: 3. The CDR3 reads CASSFQGGTEAFF. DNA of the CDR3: TGCGCCAGCAGCTTTCAGGGGGGGACTGAAGCTTTCTTT. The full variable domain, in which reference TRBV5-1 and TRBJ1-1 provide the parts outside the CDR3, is KAGVTQTPRYLIKTRGQQVTLSCSPISGHRSVSWYQQTPGQGLQFLFEYFSETQRNKGNFPGRFSGRQFSNSRSEMNVSTLELGDSALYLCASSFQGGTEAFFGQGTRLTVV.

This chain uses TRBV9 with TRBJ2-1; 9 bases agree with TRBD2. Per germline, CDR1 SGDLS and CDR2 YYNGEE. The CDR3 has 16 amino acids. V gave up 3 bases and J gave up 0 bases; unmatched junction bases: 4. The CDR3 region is CASSGSSGNSYNEQFF. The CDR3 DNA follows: TGTGCCAGCAGCGGATCTAGCGGGAACTCCTACAATGAGCAGTTCTTC.

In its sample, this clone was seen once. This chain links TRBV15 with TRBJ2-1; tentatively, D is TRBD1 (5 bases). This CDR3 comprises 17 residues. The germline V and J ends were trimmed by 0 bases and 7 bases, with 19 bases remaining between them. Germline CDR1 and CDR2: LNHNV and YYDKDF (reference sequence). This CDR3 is CATSRDLSFSRANEQFF. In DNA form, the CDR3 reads TGTGCCACCAGCAGAGATTTGTCTTTCTCCAGGGCTAATGAGCAGTTCTTC.

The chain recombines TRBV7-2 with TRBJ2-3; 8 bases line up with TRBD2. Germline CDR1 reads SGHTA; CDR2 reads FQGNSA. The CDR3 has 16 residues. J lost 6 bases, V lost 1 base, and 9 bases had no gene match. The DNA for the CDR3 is TGTGCCAGCAGCTTAGTGCGGGCTAGCGGGTCGGATACGCAGTATTTT. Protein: CASSLVRASGSDTQYF. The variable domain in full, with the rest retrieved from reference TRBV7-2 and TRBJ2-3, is GAGVSQSPSNKVTEKGKDVELRCDPISGHTALYWYRQSLGQGLEFLIYFQGNSAPDKSGLPSDRFSAERTGGSVSTLTIQRTQQEDSAVYLCASSLVRASGSDTQYFGPGTRLTVL.

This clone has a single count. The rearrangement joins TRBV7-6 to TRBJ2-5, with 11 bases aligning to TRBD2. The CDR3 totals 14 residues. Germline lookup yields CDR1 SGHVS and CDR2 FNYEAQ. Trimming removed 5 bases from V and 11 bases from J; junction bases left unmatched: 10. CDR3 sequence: CASSDSGRAAEQYF. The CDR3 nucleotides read TGTGCCAGCAGCGATAGCGGGAGGGCCGCAGAGCAGTACTTC.

The CDR3 protein is CASSSRTGAAYEQYF. CDR3 coding DNA: TGTGCCAGCAGCTCCCGGACTGGGGCTGCCTACGAGCAGTACTTC. The chain is built from TRBV7-2 and TRBJ2-7; D may correspond to TRBD1 or TRBD2 (5 bases each). The ends were cut back, 4 bases at V and 2 bases at J, with 15 bases in the middle. The CDR3 covers 15 residues. From germline, CDR1 is SGHTA and CDR2 FQGNSA.

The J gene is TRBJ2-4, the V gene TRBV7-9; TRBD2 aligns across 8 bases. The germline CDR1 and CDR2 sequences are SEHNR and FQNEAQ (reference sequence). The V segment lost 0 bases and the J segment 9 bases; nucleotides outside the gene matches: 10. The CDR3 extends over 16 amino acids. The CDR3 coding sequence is TGTGCCAGCAGCTTAGCTCCGGGGACTAGTGATGCCATTCAGTACTTC. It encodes CASSLAPGTSDAIQYF.

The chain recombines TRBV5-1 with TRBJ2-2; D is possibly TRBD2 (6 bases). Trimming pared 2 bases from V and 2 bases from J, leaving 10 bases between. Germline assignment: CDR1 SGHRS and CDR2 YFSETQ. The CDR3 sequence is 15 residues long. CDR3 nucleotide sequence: TGCGCCAGCAGCTTCGGTAGCGGAAACACCGGGGAGCTGTTTTTT. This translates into CASSFGSGNTGELFF.

In DNA, the CDR3 is TGTGCCAGCAGTACCCGGAACGATCCCTACGAGCAGTACTTC. Its protein is CASSTRNDPYEQYF. This chain uses TRBV27 with TRBJ2-7; D is unclear. V was cut by 5 bases and J by 2 bases, with 13 bases left in between. Germline V CDR1 and CDR2: MNHEY, SMNVEV (reference sequence). The CDR3 contains 14 residues.

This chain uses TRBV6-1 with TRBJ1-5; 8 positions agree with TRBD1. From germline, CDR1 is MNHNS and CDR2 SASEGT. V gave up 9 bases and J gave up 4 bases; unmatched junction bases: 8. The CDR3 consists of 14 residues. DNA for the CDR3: TGTGCCAGTCTCGGGACAGGTGGGAATCAGCCCCAGCATTTT. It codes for CASLGTGGNQPQHF.

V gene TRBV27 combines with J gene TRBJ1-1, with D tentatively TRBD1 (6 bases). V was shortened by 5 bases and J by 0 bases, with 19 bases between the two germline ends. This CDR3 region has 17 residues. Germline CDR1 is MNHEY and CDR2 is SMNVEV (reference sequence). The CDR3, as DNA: TGTGCCAGCAGTCCTAGTTTAGGACAGCCGATGAACACTGAAGCTTTCTTT. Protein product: CASSPSLGQPMNTEAFF.

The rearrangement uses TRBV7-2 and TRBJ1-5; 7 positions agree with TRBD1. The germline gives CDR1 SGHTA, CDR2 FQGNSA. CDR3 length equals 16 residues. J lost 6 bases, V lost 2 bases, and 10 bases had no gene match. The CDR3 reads CASSLMGQGGSQPQHF. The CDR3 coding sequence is TGTGCCAGCAGCTTAATGGGTCAGGGGGGGAGTCAGCCCCAGCATTTT.

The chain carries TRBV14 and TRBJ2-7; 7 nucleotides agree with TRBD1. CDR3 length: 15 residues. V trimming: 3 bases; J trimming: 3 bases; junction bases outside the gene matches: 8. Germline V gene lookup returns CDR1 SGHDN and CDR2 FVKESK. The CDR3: CASSHLRDSYYEQYF. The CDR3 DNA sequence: TGTGCCAGCAGCCATCTTAGGGACAGCTACTACGAGCAGTACTTC.

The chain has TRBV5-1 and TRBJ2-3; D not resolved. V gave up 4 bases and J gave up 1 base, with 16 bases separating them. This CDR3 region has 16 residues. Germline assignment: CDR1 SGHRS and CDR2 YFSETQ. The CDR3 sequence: CASSAPSALGTDTQYF. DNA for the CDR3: TGCGCCAGCAGCGCCCCCAGCGCGCTGGGCACAGATACGCAGTATTTT. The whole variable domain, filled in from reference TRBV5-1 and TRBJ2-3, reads KAGVTQTPRYLIKTRGQQVTLSCSPISGHRSVSWYQQTPGQGLQFLFEYFSETQRNKGNFPGRFSGRQFSNSRSEMNVSTLELGDSALYLCASSAPSALGTDTQYFGPGTRLTVL.

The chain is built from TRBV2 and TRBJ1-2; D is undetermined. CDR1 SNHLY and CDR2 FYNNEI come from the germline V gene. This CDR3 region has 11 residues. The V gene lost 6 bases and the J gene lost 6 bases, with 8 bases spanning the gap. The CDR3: CASSPGDGYTF. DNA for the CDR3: TGTGCCAGCAGCCCCGGTGATGGCTACACCTTC.